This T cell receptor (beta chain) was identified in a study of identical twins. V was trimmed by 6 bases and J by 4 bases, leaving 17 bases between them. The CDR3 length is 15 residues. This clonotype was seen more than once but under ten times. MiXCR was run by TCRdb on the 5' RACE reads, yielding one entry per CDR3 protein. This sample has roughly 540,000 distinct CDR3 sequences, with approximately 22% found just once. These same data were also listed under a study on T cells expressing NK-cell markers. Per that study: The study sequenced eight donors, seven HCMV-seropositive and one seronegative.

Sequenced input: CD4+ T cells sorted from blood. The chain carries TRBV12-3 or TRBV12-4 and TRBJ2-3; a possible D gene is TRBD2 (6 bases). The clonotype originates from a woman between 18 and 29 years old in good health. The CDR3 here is CASRPVLGGSDTQYF. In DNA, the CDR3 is TGTGCCAGCAGGCCGGTCTTAGGAGGGTCAGATACGCAGTATTTT.